The present T cell receptor beta chain was sequenced within a study of radiation and T cells in renal cell carcinoma. Study summary: Nephrectomy followed 15 Gy stereotactic body radiation by 4 weeks. Study results and limitations: In blood, top tumor clones expanded by 2 weeks, shrinking by 4.

The repertoire was sequenced with immunoSEQ multiplex PCR; TCRdb's copy has only in-frame clones and lacks some. The data hold tens of thousands of clones, with approximately 83% observed a single time. Specified time point: baseline pretreatment blood. Treatment: 15 Gy SBRT to primary tumor, nephrectomy 4 weeks later. Radiation-treated patients gave blood at baseline, week 2 and week 4. The tumor was a clear cell renal cell carcinoma. Remarks on this clone: Its antigen is undetermined.

The sequenced sample was blood, obtained from a patient whose treatment included radiotherapy and nephrectomy. This TCR came from a man aged 55 to 70 with renal cell carcinoma.

The CDR3 region has the DNA TGTGCCAGCAACCAGGACCTCTACAATGAGCAGTTCTTC. It specifies CASNQDLYNEQFF. The V gene is TRBV6-6, the J gene TRBJ2-1; D remains ambiguous. Looked up from germline, CDR1 is MNHNY and CDR2 is SVGAGI (reference sequence). Trimming stripped 7 bases from V and 3 bases from J, with 10 bases between. This CDR3 contains 13 residues.